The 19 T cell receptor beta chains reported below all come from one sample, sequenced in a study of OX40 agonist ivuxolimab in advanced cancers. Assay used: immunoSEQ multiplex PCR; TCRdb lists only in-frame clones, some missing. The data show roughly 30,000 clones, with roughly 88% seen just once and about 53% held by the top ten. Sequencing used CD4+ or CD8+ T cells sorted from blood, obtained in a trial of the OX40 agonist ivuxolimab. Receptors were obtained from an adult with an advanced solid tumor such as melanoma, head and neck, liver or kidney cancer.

The CDR3 loop reads CASSLTSNYEQYF. Written as DNA, the CDR3 is TGTGCCAGCAGTTTAACTAGCAACTACGAGCAGTACTTC. The rearrangement uses TRBV27 and TRBJ2-7, with D perhaps matching TRBD2 (6 bases). V lost 2 bases to trimming and J lost 3 bases, with 8 bases between them. This CDR3 is built from 13 residues. CDR1 is MNHEY and CDR2 is SMNVEV in the germline V gene (reference sequence).

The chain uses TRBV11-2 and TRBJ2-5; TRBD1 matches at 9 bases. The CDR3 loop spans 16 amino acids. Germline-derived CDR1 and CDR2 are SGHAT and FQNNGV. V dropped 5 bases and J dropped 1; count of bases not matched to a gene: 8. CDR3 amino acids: CASSGTGTGTQETQYF. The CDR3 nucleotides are TGTGCCAGCAGCGGCACCGGGACAGGGACCCAAGAGACCCAGTACTTC. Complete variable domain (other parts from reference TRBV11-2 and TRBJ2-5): EAGVAQSPRYKIIEKRQSVAFWCNPISGHATLYWYQQILGQGPKLLIQFQNNGVVDDSQLPKDRFSAERLKGVDSTLKIQPAKLEDSAVYLCASSGTGTGTQETQYFGPGTRLLVL.

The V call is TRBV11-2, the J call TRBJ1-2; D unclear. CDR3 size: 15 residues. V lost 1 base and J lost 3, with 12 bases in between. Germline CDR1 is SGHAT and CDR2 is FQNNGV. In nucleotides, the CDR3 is TGTGCCAGCAGCTTAGCTAGGGATCCTTACTATGGCTACACCTTC. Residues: CASSLARDPYYGYTF.

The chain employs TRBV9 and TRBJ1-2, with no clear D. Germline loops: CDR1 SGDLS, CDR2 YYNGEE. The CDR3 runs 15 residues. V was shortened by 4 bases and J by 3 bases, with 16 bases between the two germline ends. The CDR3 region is CASSKTQTGDYGYTF. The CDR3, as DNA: TGTGCCAGCAGCAAAACTCAAACTGGGGACTATGGCTACACCTTC. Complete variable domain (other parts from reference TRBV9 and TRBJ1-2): DSGVTQTPKHLITATGQRVTLRCSPRSGDLSVYWYQQSLDQGLQFLIQYYNGEERAKGNILERFSAQQFPDLHSELNLSSLELGDSALYFCASSKTQTGDYGYTFGSGTRLTVV.

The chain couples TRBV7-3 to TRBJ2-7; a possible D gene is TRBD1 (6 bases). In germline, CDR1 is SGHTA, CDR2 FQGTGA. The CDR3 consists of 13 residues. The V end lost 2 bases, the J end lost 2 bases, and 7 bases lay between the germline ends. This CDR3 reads CASSLQGPYEQYF. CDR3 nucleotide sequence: TGTGCCAGCAGCTTACAGGGGCCCTACGAGCAGTACTTC. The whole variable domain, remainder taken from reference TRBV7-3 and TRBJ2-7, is GAGVSQTPSNKVTEKGKYVELRCDPISGHTALYWYRQSLGQGPEFLIYFQGTGAADDSGLPNDRFFAVRPEGSVSTLKIQRTERGDSAVYLCASSLQGPYEQYFGPGTRLTVT.

CDR3 in amino acids: CASRGTGGFSPLHF. The CDR3 DNA follows: TGTGCCAGCAGAGGCACAGGGGGGTTTTCACCCCTCCACTTT. The chain uses TRBV6-5 and TRBJ1-6, with 8 bases fitting TRBD1. The CDR3 consists of 14 residues. The trim removed 6 bases at V and 9 bases at J, leaving 7 bases unmatched. CDR1 MNHEY and CDR2 SVGAGI come from the germline V gene.

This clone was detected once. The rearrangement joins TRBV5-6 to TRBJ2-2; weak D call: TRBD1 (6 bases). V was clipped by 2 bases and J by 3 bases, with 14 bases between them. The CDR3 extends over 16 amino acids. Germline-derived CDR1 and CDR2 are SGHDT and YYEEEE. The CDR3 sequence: CASSLHPNRDTGELFF. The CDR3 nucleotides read TGTGCCAGCAGCTTACACCCAAACAGGGACACCGGGGAGCTGTTTTTT.

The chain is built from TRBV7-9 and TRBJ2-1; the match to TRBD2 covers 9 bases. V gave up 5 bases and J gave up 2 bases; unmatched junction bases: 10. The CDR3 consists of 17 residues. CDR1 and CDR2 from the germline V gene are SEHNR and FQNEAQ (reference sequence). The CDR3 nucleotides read TGTGCCAGCAGCCCCCGAAATCTAGCGGGGACCTACAATGAGCAGTTCTTC. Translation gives CASSPRNLAGTYNEQFF.

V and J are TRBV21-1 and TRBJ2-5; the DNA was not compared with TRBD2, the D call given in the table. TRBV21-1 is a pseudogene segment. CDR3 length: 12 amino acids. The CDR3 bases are TGTGCCGGCCAAGGGACTAGTGAGACCCAGTACTTC. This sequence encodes CAGQGTSETQYF.

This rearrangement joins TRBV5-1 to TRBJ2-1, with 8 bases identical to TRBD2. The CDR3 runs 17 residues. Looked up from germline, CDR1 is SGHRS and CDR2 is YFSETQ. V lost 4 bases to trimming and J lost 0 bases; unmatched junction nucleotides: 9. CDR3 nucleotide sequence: TGCGCCAGCAGCCCTAGGAGCGGGGGTAGCTCCTACAATGAGCAGTTCTTC. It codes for CASSPRSGGSSYNEQFF.

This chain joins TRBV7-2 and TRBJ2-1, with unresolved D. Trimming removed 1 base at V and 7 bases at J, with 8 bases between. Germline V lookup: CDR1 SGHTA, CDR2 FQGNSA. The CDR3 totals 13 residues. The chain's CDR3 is CASSLEVVNEQFF. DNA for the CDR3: TGTGCCAGCAGCTTAGAAGTGGTTAATGAGCAGTTCTTC. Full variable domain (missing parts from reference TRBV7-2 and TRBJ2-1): GAGVSQSPSNKVTEKGKDVELRCDPISGHTALYWYRQSLGQGLEFLIYFQGNSAPDKSGLPSDRFSAERTGGSVSTLTIQRTQQEDSAVYLCASSLEVVNEQFFGPGTRLTVL.

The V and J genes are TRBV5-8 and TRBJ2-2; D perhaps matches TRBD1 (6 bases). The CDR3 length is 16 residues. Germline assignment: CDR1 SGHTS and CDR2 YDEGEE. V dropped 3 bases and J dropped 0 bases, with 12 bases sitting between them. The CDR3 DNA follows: TGTGCCAGCAGCTCAAACAGGGAATCGAACACCGGGGAGCTGTTTTTT. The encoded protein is CASSSNRESNTGELFF.

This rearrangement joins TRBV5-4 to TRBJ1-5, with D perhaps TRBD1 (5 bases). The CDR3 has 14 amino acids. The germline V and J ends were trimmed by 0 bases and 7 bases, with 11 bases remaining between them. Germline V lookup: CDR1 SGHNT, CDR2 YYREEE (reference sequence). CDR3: CASSLAGTGQPQHF. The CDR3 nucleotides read TGTGCCAGCAGCTTGGCAGGGACGGGCCAGCCCCAGCATTTT.

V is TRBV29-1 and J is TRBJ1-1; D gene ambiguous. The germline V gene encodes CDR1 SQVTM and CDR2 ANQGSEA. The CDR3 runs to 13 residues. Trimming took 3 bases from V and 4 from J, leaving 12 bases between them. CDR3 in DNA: TGCAGCGTTGAGTACCAAACCCCCACTGAAGCTTTCTTT. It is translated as CSVEYQTPTEAFF.

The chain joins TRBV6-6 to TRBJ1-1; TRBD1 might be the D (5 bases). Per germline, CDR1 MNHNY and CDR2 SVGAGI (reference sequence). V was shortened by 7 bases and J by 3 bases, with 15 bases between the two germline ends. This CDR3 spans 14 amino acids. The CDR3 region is CASTDGVGDTEAFF. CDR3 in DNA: TGTGCCAGCACCGACGGAGTGGGGGACACTGAAGCTTTCTTT.

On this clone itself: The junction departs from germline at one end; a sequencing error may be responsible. The CDR3 DNA sequence: TGTGCCACCAGCGGAGACAGGGGAAACTCCTACGAGCAGTACTTC. Translating gives CATSGDRGNSYEQYF. This rearrangement joins TRBV15 to TRBJ2-7, with TRBD1 identical over 8 bases. The CDR3 runs 15 residues. The V gene's germline CDR1 is LNHNV and CDR2 YYDKDF (reference sequence). The full variable domain, in which reference TRBV15 and TRBJ2-7 provide the parts outside the CDR3, is DAMVIQNPRYQVTQFGKPVTLSCSQTLNHNVMYWYQQKSSQAPKLLFHYYDKDFNNEADTPDNFQSRRPNTSFCFLDIRSPGLGDTAMYLCATSGDRGNSYEQYFGPGTRLTVT.

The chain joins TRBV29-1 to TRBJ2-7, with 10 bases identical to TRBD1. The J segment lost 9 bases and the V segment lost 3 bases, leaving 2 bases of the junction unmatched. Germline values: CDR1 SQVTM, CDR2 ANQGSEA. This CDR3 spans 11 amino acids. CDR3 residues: CSVERDRGQYF. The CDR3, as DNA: TGCAGCGTTGAGAGGGACAGGGGGCAGTACTTC.

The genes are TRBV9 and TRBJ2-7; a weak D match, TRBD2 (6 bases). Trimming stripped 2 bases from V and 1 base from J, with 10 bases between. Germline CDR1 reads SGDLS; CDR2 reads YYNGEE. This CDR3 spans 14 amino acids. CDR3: CASSVGGPSYEQYF. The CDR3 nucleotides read TGTGCCAGCAGCGTCGGGGGTCCTTCCTACGAGCAGTACTTC.

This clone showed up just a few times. The CDR3 here is CASSKGRLSGNTIYF. CDR3 coding DNA: TGTGCCAGCAGTAAAGGACGGCTCTCTGGAAACACCATATATTTT. V gene TRBV6-5 combines with J gene TRBJ1-3, with D unresolved. The CDR3 runs 15 residues. V shed 5 bases and J shed 0 bases, with 11 bases lying between them. Germline lookup yields CDR1 MNHEY and CDR2 SVGAGI.